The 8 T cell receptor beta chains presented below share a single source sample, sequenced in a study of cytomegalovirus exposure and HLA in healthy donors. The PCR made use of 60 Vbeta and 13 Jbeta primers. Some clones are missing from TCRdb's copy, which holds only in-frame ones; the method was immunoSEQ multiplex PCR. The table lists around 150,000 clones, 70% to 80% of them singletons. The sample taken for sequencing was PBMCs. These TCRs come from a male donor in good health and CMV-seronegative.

CDR3 sequence: CATSREGEGWETQYF. The CDR3 DNA sequence: TGTGCCACCAGCAGAGAAGGTGAGGGATGGGAGACCCAGTACTTC. V is TRBV15 and J is TRBJ2-5, with a weak D call TRBD2 (5 bases). Deletions cut 0 bases from V and 5 bases from J, with 13 bases between. Germline CDR1 reads LNHNV; CDR2 reads YYDKDF (reference sequence). This CDR3 is 15 amino acids long. The variable domain in full, with the rest retrieved from reference TRBV15 and TRBJ2-5, is DAMVIQNPRYQVTQFGKPVTLSCSQTLNHNVMYWYQQKSSQAPKLLFHYYDKDFNNEADTPDNFQSRRPNTSFCFLDIRSPGLGDTAMYLCATSREGEGWETQYFGPGTRLLVL.

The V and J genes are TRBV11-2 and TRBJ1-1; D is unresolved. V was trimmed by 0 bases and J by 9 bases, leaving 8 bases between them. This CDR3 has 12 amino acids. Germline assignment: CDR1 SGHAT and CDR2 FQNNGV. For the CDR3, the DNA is TGTGCCAGCAGCTTAGACTACGGTAAAGCTTTCTTT. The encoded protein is CASSLDYGKAFF.

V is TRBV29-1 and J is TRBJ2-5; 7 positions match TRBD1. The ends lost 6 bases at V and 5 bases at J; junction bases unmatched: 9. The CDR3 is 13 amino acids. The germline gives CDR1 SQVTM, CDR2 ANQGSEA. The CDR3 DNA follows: TGCAGCGTCGCCCGACAGGGTACGGAGACCCAGTACTTC. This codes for CSVARQGTETQYF.

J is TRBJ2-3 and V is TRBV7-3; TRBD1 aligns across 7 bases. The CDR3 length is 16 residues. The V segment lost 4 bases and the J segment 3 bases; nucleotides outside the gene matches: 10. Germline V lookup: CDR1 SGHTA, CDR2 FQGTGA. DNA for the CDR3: TGTGCCAGCAGCTCCGGGACAGCAACCCCGACAGATACGCAGTATTTT. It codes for CASSSGTATPTDTQYF.

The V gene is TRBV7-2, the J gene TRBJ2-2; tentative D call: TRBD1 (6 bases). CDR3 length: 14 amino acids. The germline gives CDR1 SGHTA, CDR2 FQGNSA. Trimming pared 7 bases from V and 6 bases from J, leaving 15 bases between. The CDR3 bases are TGTGCCAGCATCTTCCAGGGGCAGGCCGGGGAGCTGTTTTTT. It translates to CASIFQGQAGELFF. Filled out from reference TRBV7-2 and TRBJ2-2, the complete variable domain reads GAGVSQSPSNKVTEKGKDVELRCDPISGHTALYWYRQSLGQGLEFLIYFQGNSAPDKSGLPSDRFSAERTGGSVSTLTIQRTQQEDSAVYLCASIFQGQAGELFFGEGSRLTVL.

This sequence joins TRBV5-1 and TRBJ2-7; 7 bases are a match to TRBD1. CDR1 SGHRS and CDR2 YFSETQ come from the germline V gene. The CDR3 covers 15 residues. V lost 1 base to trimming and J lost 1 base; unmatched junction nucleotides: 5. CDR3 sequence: CASSLLGGGSYEQYF. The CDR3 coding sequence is TGCGCCAGCAGCTTGCTAGGGGGCGGGTCCTACGAGCAGTACTTC.

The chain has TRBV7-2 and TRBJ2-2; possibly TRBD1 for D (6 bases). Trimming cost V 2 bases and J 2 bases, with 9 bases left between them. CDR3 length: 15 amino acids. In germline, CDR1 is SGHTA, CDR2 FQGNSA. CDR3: CASSLSGQNTGELFF. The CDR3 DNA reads TGTGCCAGCAGCTTATCGGGACAAAACACCGGGGAGCTGTTTTTT.

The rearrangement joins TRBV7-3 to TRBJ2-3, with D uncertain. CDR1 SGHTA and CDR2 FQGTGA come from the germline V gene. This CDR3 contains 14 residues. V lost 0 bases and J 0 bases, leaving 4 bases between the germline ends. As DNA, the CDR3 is TGTGCCAGCAGCTTAACCCGGAGCACAGATACGCAGTATTTT. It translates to CASSLTRSTDTQYF.